There are a few counts of the clone carrying this T cell receptor beta chain. Its antigen is unidentified. The V segment lost 3 bases and the J segment 0 bases; nucleotides outside the gene matches: 6. The CDR3 sequence is 17 residues long. CDR1 LNHDA and CDR2 SQIVND come from the germline V gene (reference sequence). These data are taken from a study of T cell repertoires in cytomegalovirus infection. The wider study: Signatures in public TCR beta sequences pointed to both CMV infection and matching HLA type. Whole-study results and caveats: It was HLA-C-restricted CMV-specific TCR beta clonotypes that dominated the response ex vivo. Totalled public TCR beta family frequency picked out people who carried CMV plus the relevant HLA.

Using its own MiXCR run on the reads, TCRdb lists one record per CDR3 protein. The sample lists about 310,000 distinct CDR3 sequences; 20% to 25% were seen once. The chain is built from TRBV19 and TRBJ2-2; 8 nucleotides match TRBD1. This specimen was cultured PBMCs, taken from culture after CMV antigen stimulation. The receptor was isolated from a human donor in good health (CMV status not recorded). Some clones in this sample may be carry-over from other donors' samples. Written as DNA, the CDR3 is TGTGCCAGTAGTATTGCCGGGACAGGCGCGAACACCGGGGAGCTGTTTTTT. Protein sequence: CASSIAGTGANTGELFF.